The 14 T cell receptor beta chains below come from one sample, sequenced in a study of response to subunit inactivated influenza vaccine. TCRdb independently ran MiXCR on the RT-PCR reads; one entry per CDR3 protein. The sample carries roughly 460,000 distinct CDR3 sequences, 9.5% to 13% recorded once. Source: PBMCs from blood, taken roughly 46 days after vaccination. All receptors derive from a man aged 45-65 years who received an inactivated influenza vaccine.

This clonotype was counted a few times. The V gene is TRBV6-2 or TRBV6-3, the J gene TRBJ2-1; 8 bases are a match to TRBD2. This CDR3 is built from 17 residues. The V and J ends lost 0 bases and 1 base, in that order; junction bases with no gene match: 5. Germline loops: CDR1 MNHEY, CDR2 SVGEGT. The CDR3 DNA reads as TGTGCCAGCAGTTACTCCAGCGGGAGCGGTTCCTACAATGAGCAGTTCTTC. It encodes CASSYSSGSGSYNEQFF.

This clonotype has ten or more counts. The gene calls are TRBV6-5 and TRBJ2-1; 15 bases are shared with TRBD2. This CDR3 has 18 amino acids. Trimming cost V 4 bases and J 0 bases; bases outside gene matches: 4. Germline V gene sequence: CDR1 MNHEY, CDR2 SVGAGI. CDR3 in amino acids: CASSSGLAGGSSYNEQFF. The CDR3 DNA follows: TGTGCCAGCAGTTCCGGACTAGCGGGGGGGAGCTCCTACAATGAGCAGTTCTTC.

This clonotype was seen a handful of times. The chain combines TRBV6-2 or TRBV6-3 with TRBJ1-5; D is unclear. Germline lookup yields CDR1 MNHEY and CDR2 SVGEGT. The CDR3 covers 15 residues. Trimming stripped 2 bases from V and 0 bases from J, with 8 bases between. CDR3 nucleotides: TGTGCCAGCAGTTACGCAGGACTTAGCAATCAGCCCCAGCATTTT. Amino acids: CASSYAGLSNQPQHF.

This clonotype was seen a few times. The chain is built from TRBV20-1 and TRBJ2-7; the D call may be TRBD1 or TRBD2 (7 bases each). The V end was cut by 6 bases, the J end by 2 bases, with 17 bases between. The CDR3 runs 14 residues. The germline gives CDR1 DFQATT, CDR2 SNEGSKA (reference sequence). CDR3 sequence reads: CSAPREGAAYEQYF. The CDR3 region has the DNA TGCAGTGCCCCGAGGGAGGGGGCAGCCTACGAGCAGTACTTC.

This chain uses TRBV4-3 with TRBJ2-1; 8 nucleotides align to TRBD2. Per germline, CDR1 LGHNA and CDR2 YSLEER. The ends lost 1 base at V and 0 bases at J; junction bases unmatched: 8. The CDR3 totals 18 residues. This CDR3 reads CASSQAQAGESSYNEQFF. In DNA, the CDR3 is TGCGCCAGCAGCCAAGCTCAAGCGGGAGAGTCCTCCTACAATGAGCAGTTCTTC.

The chain links TRBV7-9 to TRBJ1-4, with D uncertain. Germline CDR1 and CDR2: SEHNR and FQNEAQ (reference sequence). Trimming shortened V by 1 base and J by 4 bases, and 7 bases separated the two germline ends. The CDR3 loop spans 14 amino acids. The chain's CDR3 is CASSLEAYNEKLFF. For the CDR3, the DNA is TGTGCCAGCAGCTTAGAGGCCTATAATGAAAAACTGTTTTTT.

This clonotype occurred a few times. The chain has TRBV6-1 and TRBJ1-4; D is undetermined. Germline CDR1 MNHNS, CDR2 SASEGT. The CDR3 totals 14 residues. The V end was cut by 8 bases, the J end by 0 bases, with 10 bases between. In nucleotides, the CDR3 is TGTGCCAGCGGCGGGGTTGCAACTAATGAAAAACTGTTTTTT. It specifies CASGGVATNEKLFF.

The V call is TRBV7-9, the J call TRBJ2-1; tentatively, D is TRBD1 (7 bases). The CDR3 totals 13 residues. With 2 bases removed from V and 9 bases from J, the gap between germline ends came to 11 bases. Per the germline V gene, CDR1 is SEHNR and CDR2 is FQNEAQ (reference sequence). The CDR3 sequence: CASSLQGGGEQFF. The CDR3 region has the DNA TGTGCCAGCAGCTTACAGGGGGGCGGTGAGCAGTTCTTC.

This clonotype was observed many times. This sequence joins TRBV4-1 and TRBJ2-7; no reliable D call. Germline CDR1 and CDR2: MGHRA and YSYEKL. The CDR3 spans 12 residues. Trimming pared 0 bases from V and 6 bases from J, leaving 6 bases between. The CDR3 loop is CASSQERGEQYF. CDR3 nucleotide sequence: TGCGCCAGCAGCCAAGAAAGAGGCGAGCAGTACTTC.

This clonotype has just a few counts. This chain links TRBV24-1 with TRBJ2-7; 12 bases fit TRBD2. The CDR3 length is 14 residues. In germline, CDR1 is KGHDR, CDR2 SFDVKD. V dropped 3 bases and J dropped 7; count of bases not matched to a gene: 3. CDR3 sequence: CATSDVGLAGEQYF. The CDR3 DNA follows: TGTGCCACCAGTGATGTCGGACTAGCGGGGGAGCAGTACTTC.

This clonotype was counted many times. The chain has TRBV3-1 and TRBJ2-5; perhaps TRBD1 as D (6 bases). CDR1 is LGHDT and CDR2 is YNNKEL in the germline V gene (reference sequence). V lost 4 bases, J lost 6 bases, and 12 bases lay in between. The CDR3 extends over 13 amino acids. Here the CDR3 DNA reads TGTGCCAGCAGCCCACAGGGTCTACAGACCCAGTACTTC. Translating gives CASSPQGLQTQYF.

J is TRBJ1-1 and V is TRBV7-9; D ambiguous. The CDR3 is 12 residues long. V lost 8 bases, J lost 4 bases, and 11 bases lay in between. Germline CDR1 and CDR2: SEHNR and FQNEAQ (reference sequence). In nucleotides, the CDR3 is TGTGCCAGCGCCCCTAGTATCACTGAAGCTTTCTTT. This gives the protein CASAPSITEAFF.

The chain employs TRBV15 and TRBJ2-2, with 8 bases fitting TRBD1. V trimming: 3 bases; J trimming: 0 bases; junction bases outside the gene matches: 3. Germline V gene data show CDR1 as LNHNV and CDR2 as YYDKDF (reference sequence). The CDR3 loop spans 16 amino acids. CDR3 nucleotide sequence: TGTGCCACCAGCAGCGGACAGGGCGCGAACACCGGGGAGCTGTTTTTT. The encoded protein is CATSSGQGANTGELFF.

This clonotype showed up many times. The chain employs TRBV7-2 and TRBJ2-7, with D uncertain. Deletions cut 8 bases from V and 3 bases from J, with 17 bases between. The germline V gene encodes CDR1 SGHTA and CDR2 FQGNSA. CDR3 length equals 14 residues. The CDR3 nucleotides read TGTGCCAGCGCCAAAGGTGGGGTCCGCTACGAGCAGTACTTC. Translating gives CASAKGGVRYEQYF.